The clone carrying this TCR beta chain came up once. TCRdb re-called clones from the PCR reads using MiXCR. The table shows some 40,000 clones, with approximately 15% occurring only once. Trimming took off 5 bases at V and 10 bases at J, with 11 bases between the two ends. The CDR3 runs 11 residues. Germline values: CDR1 LNHDA, CDR2 SQIVND (reference sequence). No patient had received any treatment before thyroid surgery. The entry originates in a study of metastatic and nonmetastatic thyroid tumors. J is TRBJ1-1 and V is TRBV19, with D hard to call. Sequenced material: blood. The TCR comes from a female donor with papillary thyroid cancer or a benign thyroid nodule (not recorded which). Some clones in this sample may be carry-over from other donors' samples. CDR3 loop: CASSLHVAAFF. The CDR3 nucleotides are TGTGCCAGTAGTTTGCATGTTGCAGCTTTCTTT.